This TCR beta chain was sequenced for a study of T-cell reconstitution after alpha-beta-depleted transplantation in children. The germline V gene has CDR1 SQVTM and CDR2 ANQGSEA. CDR3 length: 12 amino acids. V was clipped by 7 bases and J by 1 base, with 7 bases between them. TCRbeta library preparation incorporated unique molecular identifiers. A single record per CDR3 protein comes from TCRdb applying MiXCR to the PCR reads. The data hold 400,000 to 500,000 distinct CDR3 sequences, with roughly 11% observed a single time. The chain is built from TRBV29-1 and TRBJ2-2; possibly TRBD2 for D (5 bases). This receptor was identified in a human donor who donated a stem cell graft to a child with acute myeloid leukemia. Source: PBMCs from the stem cell graft donor, taken from the stem cell graft. The CDR3 sequence: CSAAENTGELFF. As DNA, the CDR3 is TGCAGCGCAGCGGAGAACACCGGGGAGCTGTTTTTT.